This T cell receptor (beta chain) was observed in a study of shared clonotypes between healthy human individuals. The method was immunoSEQ multiplex PCR; TCRdb's version includes in-frame clones alone and lacks a portion of them. The table lists more than 450,000 clones, around 74% of them singletons. Per the germline V gene, CDR1 is SEHNR and CDR2 is FQNEAQ (reference sequence). The CDR3 has 15 residues. V dropped 4 bases and J dropped 5; count of bases not matched to a gene: 6. V usage is TRBV7-9 and J usage is TRBJ1-4; 8 nucleotides align to TRBD1. This TCR was sampled from a woman between 40 and 55 years old in good health. Some clones in this sample may be carry-over from other donors' samples. Sequencing used PBMCs. CDR3 in amino acids: CASSSGQANNEKLFF. DNA for the CDR3: TGTGCCAGCAGCTCGGGACAGGCGAACAATGAAAAACTGTTTTTT.